A selection of T cell receptor beta chains follows, all from one sample in a study of response to subunit inactivated influenza vaccine. TCRdb reanalysed the RT-PCR reads using MiXCR and keeps one entry per CDR3 protein. The table includes some 570,000 distinct CDR3 sequences, about 11% detected once. The same data also contributed to another study, on T cells expressing NK-cell markers.

The material sequenced was PBMCs from blood, taken on the day of vaccination. The receptors were gathered from a man in his forties or fifties who received an inactivated influenza vaccine. Each CDR3 is given with its conserved first and last residue.

j_gene: TRBJ1-1
v_gene: TRBV7-2
CDR3aa: CASSLVGLRNTEAFF

j_gene: TRBJ1-3
v_gene: TRBV12-3/TRBV12-4
CDR3aa: CASSWGDTTGNTIYF

j_gene: TRBJ1-6
v_gene: TRBV20-1
CDR3aa: CSARGTGSLGPPLHF

j_gene: TRBJ2-1
v_gene: TRBV3-1
CDR3aa: CASSQTLAGPYNEQFF

j_gene: TRBJ2-7
v_gene: TRBV7-2
CDR3aa: CASATGSYEQYF

j_gene: TRBJ2-3
v_gene: TRBV27
CDR3aa: CASRPGTGSTDTQYF

j_gene: TRBJ2-3
v_gene: TRBV12-3/TRBV12-4
CDR3aa: CASSFNTGTDTQYF

j_gene: TRBJ1-3
v_gene: TRBV11-2
CDR3aa: CASRSRPSSGNTIYF

j_gene: TRBJ2-7
v_gene: TRBV7-9
CDR3aa: CASSSHSGSYEQYF

j_gene: TRBJ1-5
v_gene: TRBV5-6
CDR3aa: CASSSGGDQPQHF

j_gene: TRBJ2-3
v_gene: TRBV4-1
CDR3aa: CASSHQDGTQYF

j_gene: TRBJ2-1
v_gene: TRBV3-1
CDR3aa: CASSQTNLRYNEQFF

j_gene: TRBJ2-2
v_gene: TRBV20-1
CDR3aa: CSARSAAGGTGELFF

j_gene: TRBJ1-6
v_gene: TRBV3-1
CDR3aa: CASSQGQPNSPLHF

j_gene: TRBJ1-3
v_gene: TRBV2
CDR3aa: CASSENRNTIYF

j_gene: TRBJ2-5
v_gene: TRBV5-4
CDR3aa: CASSMDRAQTQYF

j_gene: TRBJ2-5
v_gene: TRBV10-2
CDR3aa: CASRPTSWETQYF

j_gene: TRBJ2-1
v_gene: TRBV15
CDR3aa: CATSIKLVYEQFF

j_gene: TRBJ2-1
v_gene: TRBV6-1
CDR3aa: CASGRGSSYNEQFF

j_gene: TRBJ2-7
v_gene: TRBV4-3
CDR3aa: CASSQDGSPDSTYEQYF

j_gene: TRBJ1-3
v_gene: TRBV20-1
CDR3aa: CSASGTAPGNTIYF

j_gene: TRBJ2-7
v_gene: TRBV7-9
CDR3aa: CASSLWRGGVAEQYF

j_gene: TRBJ2-7
v_gene: TRBV10-3
CDR3aa: CAINTDRTGEQYF